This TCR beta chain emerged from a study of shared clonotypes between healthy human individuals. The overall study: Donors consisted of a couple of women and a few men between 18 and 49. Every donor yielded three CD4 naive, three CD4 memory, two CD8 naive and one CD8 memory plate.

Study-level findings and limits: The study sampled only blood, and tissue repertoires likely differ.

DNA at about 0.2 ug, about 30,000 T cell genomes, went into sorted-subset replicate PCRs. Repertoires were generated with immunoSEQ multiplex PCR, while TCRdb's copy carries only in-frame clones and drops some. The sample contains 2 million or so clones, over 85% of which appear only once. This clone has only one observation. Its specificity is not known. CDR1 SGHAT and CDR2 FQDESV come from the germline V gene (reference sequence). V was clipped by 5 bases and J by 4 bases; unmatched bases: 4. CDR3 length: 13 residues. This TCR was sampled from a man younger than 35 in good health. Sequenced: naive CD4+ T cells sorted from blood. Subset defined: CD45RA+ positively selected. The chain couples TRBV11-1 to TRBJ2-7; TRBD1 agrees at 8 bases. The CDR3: CASSPRTGYEQYF. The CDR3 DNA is TGTGCCAGCAGCCCAAGGACAGGGTACGAGCAGTACTTC.